The present entry profiles one T cell receptor (beta chain) with its context. The source of the sample is a study of control samples from healthy donors and cancer patients. TCRdb's copy holds only in-frame clones and misses some; the assay was immunoSEQ multiplex PCR. The sample includes approximately 59,000 clones, 87% of them seen just once. Trimming left V 6 bases short and J 8 bases short, with 13 bases between. The germline CDR1 and CDR2 sequences are SNHLY and FYNNEI. The CDR3 sequence is 12 residues long. The sequence came from a woman aged 60 to 75 with lung cancer. Sample: PBMCs. V usage is TRBV2 and J usage is TRBJ1-2, with D possibly matching TRBD1 (6 bases). Here the CDR3 reads CASSEGGRGYTF. In DNA, the CDR3 is TGTGCCAGCAGCGAGGGGGGGCGAGGCTACACCTTC.